This T cell receptor beta chain emerged from a study of T cells after yellow fever vaccination. The V end lost 3 bases, the J end lost 7 bases, and 13 bases lay between the germline ends. The CDR3 extends over 15 amino acids. Per the germline V gene, CDR1 is MNHEY and CDR2 is SMNVEV (reference sequence). Notes on the study in general: Weaker in magnitude, the secondary response showed a faster peak on day 5 versus 15. Most primary-vaccination clones recurred post-booster (roughly 96% CD4, 88% CD8).

Universal primer sites and UMIs were introduced during 5'RACE template-switching synthesis of TCR cDNA. A single record per CDR3 protein comes from TCRdb applying MiXCR to the 5' RACE reads. This table holds around 340,000 distinct CDR3 sequences, roughly 8.7% found once. About this clonotype itself: Its specificity is not known.

The chain couples TRBV27 to TRBJ1-6, with D possibly TRBD1 on 6 matching bases. Sample: PBMCs, taken on the day of the first yellow fever vaccination. The receptor comes from a man younger than 30 who received the YFV17D yellow fever vaccine. The CDR3 DNA is TGTGCCAGCAGTTTTATACAGGGCCTCAATTCACCCCTCCACTTT. Translated, it gives CASSFIQGLNSPLHF.